These T cell receptor beta chains were read from a single sample in a study of CD8+ T cells in alopecia areata. Some clones are missing from TCRdb's copy, which holds only in-frame ones; the method was immunoSEQ multiplex PCR. The table records just over 150,000 clones, around half of them present only once. Sequenced here: CD8+ T cells sorted from blood, sampled at week 0. All receptors come from a human donor with alopecia areata. Both conserved end residues are part of each CDR3. The D gene is left open where the match is weak. For some rows the clone size is stated as once, few or many, or as a class when expanded; others skip it.

v_gene	d_gene	j_gene	abundance	CDR3aa	CDR3nt
TRBV4-3	TRBD1	TRBJ1-6	NA	CASSQSQWGTGDSPLHF	TGCGCCAGCAGCCAATCCCAATGGGGGACAGGGGATTCACCCCTCCACTTT
TRBV2	TRBD2	TRBJ2-1	NA	CASSVGGGAFYNEQFF	TGTGCCAGCAGTGTAGGCGGGGGGGCCTTCTACAATGAGCAGTTCTTC
TRBV10-2	NA	TRBJ1-2	NA	CASSEEVSPYGYTF	TGCGCCAGCAGTGAGGAGGTCAGCCCCTATGGCTACACCTTC
TRBV29-1	NA	TRBJ2-7	NA	CSVEEGSSYEQYF	TGCAGCGTTGAAGAAGGAAGCTCCTACGAGCAGTACTTC
TRBV4-3	TRBD1	TRBJ2-7	NA	CASSQDGAGGYEQYF	TGCGCCAGCAGCCAAGACGGCGCAGGGGGCTACGAGCAGTACTTC
TRBV7-3	NA	TRBJ1-5	NA	CASQEWADDQPQHF	TGTGCCAGCCAAGAGTGGGCAGATGATCAGCCCCAGCATTTT
TRBV25-1	NA	TRBJ2-7	NA	CASSGYEQYF	TGTGCCAGTTCGGGTTACGAGCAGTACTTC
TRBV9	NA	TRBJ2-2	NA	CASSARLGELFF	TGTGCCAGCAGCGCCAGGTTGGGGGAGCTGTTTTTT
TRBV7-9	NA	TRBJ2-7	few	CASSLLVGGDEQYF	TGTGCCAGCAGCTTACTAGTTGGAGGGGACGAGCAGTACTTC
TRBV6-1	TRBD1	TRBJ2-6	many	CASSESRTGISGANVLTF	TGTGCCAGCAGTGAGTCTAGGACAGGCATATCTGGGGCCAACGTCCTGACTTTC
TRBV6-1	TRBD2	TRBJ2-2	few	CASLSGGYTGELFF	TGTGCCAGCTTAAGCGGGGGATACACCGGGGAGCTGTTTTTT
TRBV4-3	NA	TRBJ2-1	few	CASSQDQGSYNEQFF	TGCGCCAGCAGCCAAGATCAGGGTTCCTACAATGAGCAGTTCTTC
TRBV29-1	NA	TRBJ1-2	few	CSVEGGSTPANYGYTF	TGCAGCGTTGAAGGTGGAAGTACACCGGCTAACTATGGCTACACCTTC
TRBV27	TRBD2	TRBJ2-5	few	CASRTSGGYQETQYF	TGTGCCAGCAGAACTAGCGGGGGTTACCAAGAGACCCAGTACTTC
TRBV29-1	NA	TRBJ1-2	NA	CSVEVRGGYTF	TGCAGCGTTGAGGTGAGGGGTGGCTACACCTTC
TRBV29-1	NA	TRBJ1-2	NA	CSVFRQASGYTF	TGCAGCGTTTTTCGACAGGCAAGTGGCTACACCTTC
TRBV19	NA	TRBJ2-2	few	CASRHFTGELFF	TGTGCCAGTAGACATTTCACCGGGGAGCTGTTTTTT
TRBV29-1	TRBD1	TRBJ1-2	NA	CSVLKGTGDYGYTF	TGCAGCGTCCTAAAGGGGACAGGCGACTATGGCTACACCTTC
TRBV28	TRBD1	TRBJ1-1	NA	CASSSPGQGGHTEAFF	TGTGCCAGCAGTTCACCGGGACAGGGAGGGCACACTGAAGCTTTCTTT
TRBV7-2	NA	TRBJ2-7	NA	CASSSGHSYEQYF	TGTGCCAGCAGCTCGGGACACTCCTACGAGCAGTACTTC
TRBV19	TRBD2	TRBJ2-1	NA	CATERGGGREQFF	TGTGCCACTGAGAGGGGCGGGGGACGAGAGCAGTTCTTC
TRBV11-2	NA	TRBJ2-1	once	CASSRQRNEQFF	TGTGCCAGCAGCCGCCAGCGGAATGAGCAGTTCTTC
TRBV30	TRBD1	TRBJ1-5	NA	CAWSEPGQGRNQPQHF	TGTGCCTGGAGTGAACCCGGACAGGGTCGGAATCAGCCCCAGCATTTT
TRBV2	NA	TRBJ1-5	NA	CASSTLASGGNQPQHF	TGTGCCAGCAGTACCCTGGCCAGCGGGGGCAATCAGCCCCAGCATTTT
TRBV19	NA	TRBJ1-5	NA	CATRGRGGNQPQHF	TGTGCCACGAGGGGCAGGGGAGGCAATCAGCCCCAGCATTTT
TRBV30	TRBD1	TRBJ2-6	few	CAWDRGSSGANVLTF	TGTGCTTGGGACAGGGGAAGCTCTGGGGCCAACGTCCTGACTTTC
TRBV7-8	TRBD2	TRBJ2-5	NA	CASSLVGSGGVETQYF	TGTGCCAGCAGCTTAGTCGGGAGCGGGGGGGTGGAGACCCAGTACTTC
TRBV27	NA	TRBJ1-1	NA	CASSLSPNRANTEAFF	TGTGCCAGCAGTTTGAGCCCAAACAGGGCGAACACTGAAGCTTTCTTT
TRBV27	TRBD1	TRBJ2-7	NA	CASSLRQGTYEQYF	TGTGCCAGCAGTTTAAGACAGGGGACGTACGAGCAGTACTTC
TRBV29-1	NA	TRBJ2-7	NA	CSVVGDYEQYF	TGCAGCGTTGTCGGGGACTACGAGCAGTACTTC
TRBV29-1	NA	TRBJ2-1	few	CSVEEGNNEQFF	TGCAGCGTTGAGGAGGGGAACAATGAGCAGTTCTTC
TRBV6-6	NA	TRBJ2-3	NA	CASSYGGGADTQYF	TGTGCCAGCAGTTACGGTGGTGGAGCAGATACGCAGTATTTT
TRBV27	NA	TRBJ2-4	NA	CASTSGNIQYF	TGTGCCAGCACCTCGGGAAACATTCAGTACTTC
TRBV10-2	NA	TRBJ1-5	NA	CASSENGKLRSQHF	TGCGCCAGCAGTGAGAACGGGAAACTCAGGTCCCAGCATTTT
TRBV30	TRBD1	TRBJ2-1	few	CAWSLTGASYNEQFF	TGTGCCTGGAGCCTAACAGGGGCATCCTACAATGAGCAGTTCTTC
TRBV4-3	TRBD2	TRBJ2-1	NA	CASSQEPSGDSYNEQFF	TGCGCCAGCAGCCAAGAGCCTAGCGGGGACTCCTACAATGAGCAGTTCTTC
TRBV19	TRBD2	TRBJ2-1	NA	CASSTSGLADEQFF	TGTGCCAGTAGTACTTCGGGACTAGCGGATGAGCAGTTCTTC
TRBV6-5	TRBD2	TRBJ2-3	NA	CASSSGRGDTQYF	TGTGCCAGCAGTTCGGGGAGGGGAGATACGCAGTATTTT
TRBV28	NA	TRBJ1-5	few	CASSTTTGTLNQPQHF	TGTGCCAGCAGTACTACAACAGGGACCCTCAATCAGCCCCAGCATTTT
TRBV13	NA	TRBJ2-7	few	CASTRQGGYEQYF	TGTGCCAGCACACGGCAGGGGGGCTACGAGCAGTACTTC
TRBV11-2	TRBD1	TRBJ1-2	NA	CASSPTGQGVYGYTF	TGTGCCAGCAGCCCTACGGGACAGGGGGTATATGGCTACACCTTC
TRBV29-1	NA	TRBJ1-2	once	CSVTDGNYGYTF	TGCAGCGTCACGGACGGTAACTATGGCTACACCTTC
TRBV5-1	TRBD1	TRBJ1-4	once	CASSTGQGLRSNEKLFF	TGCGCCAGCAGCACCGGACAGGGATTGAGGTCGAATGAAAAACTGTTTTTT
TRBV9	TRBD2	TRBJ2-7	NA	CASSEGGTSGYEQYF	TGTGCCAGCAGCGAAGGTGGGACTAGCGGTTACGAGCAGTACTTC
TRBV29-1	NA	TRBJ1-2	NA	CSVAGGGYGYTF	TGCAGCGTTGCGGGAGGGGGGTATGGCTACACCTTC
TRBV7-9	NA	TRBJ2-7	NA	CASSSGDSYEQYF	TGTGCCAGCAGCTCCGGGGACTCCTACGAGCAGTACTTC
TRBV5-1	TRBD1	TRBJ1-3	NA	CASSPRTGAGNTIYF	TGCGCCAGCAGCCCCAGGACAGGGGCTGGAAACACCATATATTTT
TRBV2	NA	TRBJ2-7	NA	CASSEALVDSRPYEQYF	TGTGCCAGCAGTGAAGCGCTTGTGGACAGCCGACCCTACGAGCAGTACTTC
TRBV13	NA	TRBJ1-6	few	CASSLGGARNSPLHF	TGTGCCAGCAGCTTAGGAGGGGCCCGTAATTCACCCCTCCACTTT
TRBV6-5	TRBD2	TRBJ2-3	NA	CASTVAGGTDTQYF	TGTGCCAGCACTGTAGCGGGGGGTACAGATACGCAGTATTTT
TRBV11-2	NA	TRBJ2-7	few	CASSRAGAYEQYF	TGTGCCAGCAGCAGAGCCGGGGCCTACGAGCAGTACTTC
TRBV29-1	TRBD2	TRBJ2-3	few	CSVRGGEDTQYF	TGCAGCGTCCGCGGGGGGGAAGATACGCAGTATTTT